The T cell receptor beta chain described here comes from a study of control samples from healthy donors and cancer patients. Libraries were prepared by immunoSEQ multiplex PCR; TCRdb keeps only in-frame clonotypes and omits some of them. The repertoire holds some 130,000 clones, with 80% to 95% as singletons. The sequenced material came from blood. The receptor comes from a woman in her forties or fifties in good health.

The CDR3, as DNA: TGTGCCAGCAGCCCGGTGTCTAACTATGGCTACACCTTC. Amino acid sequence: CASSPVSNYGYTF. The chain employs TRBV6-5 and TRBJ1-2, with D hard to call. This CDR3 contains 13 residues. Germline lookup yields CDR1 MNHEY and CDR2 SVGAGI. The V and J ends lost 6 bases and 0 bases respectively, with 8 bases between them.